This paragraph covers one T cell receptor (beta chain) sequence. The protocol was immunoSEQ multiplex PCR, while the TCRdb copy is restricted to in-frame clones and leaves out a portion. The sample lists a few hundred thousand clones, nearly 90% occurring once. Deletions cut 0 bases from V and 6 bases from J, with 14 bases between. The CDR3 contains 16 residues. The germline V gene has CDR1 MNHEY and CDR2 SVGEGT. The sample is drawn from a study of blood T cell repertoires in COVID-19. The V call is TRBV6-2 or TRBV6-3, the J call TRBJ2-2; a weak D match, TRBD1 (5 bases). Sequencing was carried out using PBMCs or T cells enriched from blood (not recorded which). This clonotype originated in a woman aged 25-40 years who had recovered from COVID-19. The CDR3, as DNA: TGTGCCAGCAGTTACTCGGGGCTAGGGGCGCCCGGGGAGCTGTTTTTT. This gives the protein CASSYSGLGAPGELFF.